This entry features one T cell receptor (beta chain) sequence. Naive-designated CD8 cells lacked CD45RO, were positively enriched for CCR7, and omitted terminally differentiated effector memory CD45RA+ cells. The sample comes from a study of shared clonotypes between healthy human individuals. V dropped 4 bases and J dropped 3; count of bases not matched to a gene: 12. Germline lookup yields CDR1 SGHAT and CDR2 FQNNGV. CDR3 length: 17 residues. The data were produced by immunoSEQ multiplex PCR, yet TCRdb's version contains in-frame clones alone and is incomplete. The sample includes 1.5 million to 2.5 million clones, around 96% of them seen just once.

The sample consisted of naive CD8+ T cells sorted from blood. This receptor was identified in a man aged 18 to 29 in good health. The chain is built from TRBV11-2 and TRBJ1-1, with 9 positions matching TRBD1. The CDR3 sequence is CASSSGGQGRSDTEAFF. In nucleotides, the CDR3 is TGTGCCAGCAGCTCAGGGGGACAGGGTCGGTCGGACACTGAAGCTTTCTTT.